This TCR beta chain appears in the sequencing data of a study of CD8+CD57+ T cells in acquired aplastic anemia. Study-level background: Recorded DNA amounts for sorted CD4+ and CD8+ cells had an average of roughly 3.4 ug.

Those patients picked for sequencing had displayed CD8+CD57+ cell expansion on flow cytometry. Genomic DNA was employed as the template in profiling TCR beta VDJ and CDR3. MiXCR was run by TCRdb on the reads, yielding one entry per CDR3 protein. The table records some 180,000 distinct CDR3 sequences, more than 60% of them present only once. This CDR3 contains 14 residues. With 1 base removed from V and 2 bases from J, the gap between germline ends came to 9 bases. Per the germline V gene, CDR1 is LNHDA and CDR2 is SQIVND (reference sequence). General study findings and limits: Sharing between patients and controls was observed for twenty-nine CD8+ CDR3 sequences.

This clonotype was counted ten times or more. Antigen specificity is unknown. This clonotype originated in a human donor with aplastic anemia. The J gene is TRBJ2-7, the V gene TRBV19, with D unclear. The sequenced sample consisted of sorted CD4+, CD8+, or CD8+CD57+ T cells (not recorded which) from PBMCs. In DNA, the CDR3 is TGTGCCAGTAGTATAGGGCTGTCGGCCTACGAGCAGTACTTC. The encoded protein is CASSIGLSAYEQYF.